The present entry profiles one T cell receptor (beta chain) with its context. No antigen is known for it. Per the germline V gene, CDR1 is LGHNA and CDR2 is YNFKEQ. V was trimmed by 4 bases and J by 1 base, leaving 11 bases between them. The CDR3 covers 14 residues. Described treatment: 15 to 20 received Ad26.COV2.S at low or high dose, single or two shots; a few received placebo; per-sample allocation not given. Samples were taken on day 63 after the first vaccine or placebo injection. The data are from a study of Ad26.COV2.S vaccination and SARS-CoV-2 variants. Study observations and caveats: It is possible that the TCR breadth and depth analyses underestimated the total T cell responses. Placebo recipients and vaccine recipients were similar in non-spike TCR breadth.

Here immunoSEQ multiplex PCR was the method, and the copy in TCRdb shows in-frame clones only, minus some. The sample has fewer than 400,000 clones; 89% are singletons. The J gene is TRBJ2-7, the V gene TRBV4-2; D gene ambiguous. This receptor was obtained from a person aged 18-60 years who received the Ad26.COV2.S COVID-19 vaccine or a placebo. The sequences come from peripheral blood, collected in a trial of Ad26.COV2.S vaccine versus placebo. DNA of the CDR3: TGTGCCAGCAGCCTTCACCTCGATTCCTACGAGCAGTACTTC. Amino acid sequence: CASSLHLDSYEQYF.